The 27 T cell receptor beta chains in this list originate from one sample, sequenced in a study of T cell changes during pregnancy in multiple sclerosis. Libraries were prepared by immunoSEQ multiplex PCR; TCRdb keeps only in-frame clonotypes and omits some of them. The table lists roughly 97,000 clones, approximately 90% of them singletons. The material was peripheral blood, obtained in the second trimester of pregnancy. The source of these receptors is a female donor in good health, enrolled as a control in a pregnancy study.

This rearrangement joins TRBV10-3 to TRBJ2-7, with 9 nucleotides matching TRBD1. The CDR3 covers 13 residues. The V segment lost 10 bases and the J segment 3 bases; nucleotides outside the gene matches: 7. CDR1 and CDR2 (germline): ENHRY, SYGVKD. The CDR3 bases are TGTGCCACCGCGGGACAGGGAGTCTACGAGCAGTACTTC. This codes for CATAGQGVYEQYF.

V is TRBV19 and J is TRBJ2-6; D perhaps matches TRBD1 (6 bases). The CDR3 runs to 15 residues. The germline V gene has CDR1 LNHDA and CDR2 SQIVND (reference sequence). Trimming stripped 10 bases from V and 0 bases from J, with 13 bases between. The DNA of the CDR3 is TGTGCCACCAGGCAGGGGTCCTCTGGGGCCAACGTCCTGACTTTC. Translating gives CATRQGSSGANVLTF.

J is TRBJ1-1 and V is TRBV5-1; D not resolved. The V end lost 4 bases, the J end lost 1 base, and 11 bases lay between the germline ends. This CDR3 has 14 residues. Per the germline V gene, CDR1 is SGHRS and CDR2 is YFSETQ. CDR3 sequence (DNA): TGCGCCAGCAGCCGTTCCCAGGAGAACACTGAAGCTTTCTTT. Its translation is CASSRSQENTEAFF.

The rearrangement uses TRBV29-1 and TRBJ2-1; 11 bases match TRBD2. Germline CDR1 reads SQVTM; CDR2 reads ANQGSEA. V trimming: 1 base; J trimming: 9 bases; junction bases outside the gene matches: 5. The CDR3 covers 14 residues. The CDR3: CSVEGLAGSPEQFF. The CDR3 bases are TGCAGCGTTGAAGGACTAGCGGGGTCTCCTGAGCAGTTCTTC.

The rearrangement uses TRBV11-2 and TRBJ1-2; possibly TRBD1 for D (5 bases). CDR1 SGHAT and CDR2 FQNNGV come from the germline V gene. This CDR3 comprises 14 residues. Deletions cut 5 bases from V and 6 bases from J, with 16 bases between. CDR3 sequence reads: CASSVGSRAHGYTF. CDR3 in DNA: TGTGCCAGCAGCGTAGGTAGCAGGGCCCATGGCTACACCTTC.

J is TRBJ1-1 and V is TRBV4-1, with 7 bases aligning to TRBD1. With 3 bases clipped from V and 11 bases from J, the junction kept 6 bases outside the gene matches. Germline CDR1 and CDR2: MGHRA and YSYEKL. The CDR3 consists of 12 residues. The CDR3 nucleotides are TGCGCCAGCAGCCACCGACAGGGAAGGGCTTTCTTT. Its protein product is CASSHRQGRAFF.

This rearrangement joins TRBV19 to TRBJ1-3; perhaps TRBD1 as D (6 bases). The CDR3 consists of 14 residues. Per the germline V gene, CDR1 is LNHDA and CDR2 is SQIVND (reference sequence). V lost 4 bases to trimming and J lost 2 bases, with 9 bases between them. The CDR3 DNA is TGTGCCAGTAGTAACTCAGGGGCTGGAAACACCATATATTTT. Its protein product is CASSNSGAGNTIYF.

The V call is TRBV6-4, the J call TRBJ2-3; 9 positions match TRBD2. The V segment lost 6 bases and the J segment 1 base; nucleotides outside the gene matches: 5. The CDR3 totals 15 residues. Germline V CDR1 and CDR2: MRHNA, SNTAGT. DNA for the CDR3: TGTGCCAGCAGATTGTCTAGCGGGGGCACAGATACGCAGTATTTT. Residues: CASRLSSGGTDTQYF.

The chain has TRBV7-8 and TRBJ2-7; TRBD2 might be the D (6 bases). Germline V CDR1 and CDR2: SGHVS, FQNEAQ. Deletions cut 4 bases from V and 2 bases from J, with 9 bases between. CDR3 length: 13 residues. The CDR3 DNA reads as TGTGCCAGCAGCTCAGGCGGGACCTACGAGCAGTACTTC. This translates into CASSSGGTYEQYF.

In nucleotides, the CDR3 is TGTGCCAGCAGCCAAGATATCCGGGGGGCGGAGAATGGCTACACCTTC. The encoded protein is CASSQDIRGAENGYTF. V is TRBV14 and J is TRBJ1-2, with a possible D match to TRBD1 (6 bases). V lost 0 bases and J 6 bases, leaving 17 bases between the germline ends. The CDR3 is 16 residues long. The V gene's germline CDR1 is SGHDN and CDR2 FVKESK.

The chain links TRBV30 to TRBJ2-7; TRBD2 matches 15 bases. The junction had 8 bases not matched to a gene; V was cut back by 3 bases and J by 5 bases. In germline, CDR1 is GTSNPN, CDR2 SVGIG (reference sequence). The CDR3 runs 16 residues. CDR3 sequence (DNA): TGTGCCTGGAGGCCCGGGACTAGCGGGAGGATACACGAGCAGTACTTC. Its protein is CAWRPGTSGRIHEQYF. The full variable domain, rest sourced from reference TRBV30 and TRBJ2-7, is SQTIHQWPATLVQPVGSPLSLECTVEGTSNPNLYWYRQAAGRGLQLLFYSVGIGQISSEVPQNLSASRPQDRQFILSSKKLLLSDSGFYLCAWRPGTSGRIHEQYFGPGTRLTVT.

On this clone itself: This CDR3 is also generated by other DNA sequences in the sample. V gene TRBV5-4 combines with J gene TRBJ1-1; 11 positions agree with TRBD1. V lost 4 bases, J lost 0 bases, and 5 bases stayed unmatched. The CDR3 length is 16 residues. Germline CDR1 SGHNT, CDR2 YYREEE (reference sequence). In nucleotides, the CDR3 is TGTGCCAGCAGCAGAGGACAGGGGGCCATGAACACTGAAGCTTTCTTT. Encoded protein: CASSRGQGAMNTEAFF.

The chain carries TRBV19 and TRBJ1-2; 10 bases fit TRBD1. V gave up 7 bases and J gave up 6 bases; unmatched junction bases: 2. The CDR3 contains 12 residues. Germline CDR1 and CDR2: LNHDA and SQIVND (reference sequence). The CDR3 spells CASKDRGDGYTF. CDR3 in DNA: TGTGCCAGTAAGGACAGGGGGGATGGCTACACCTTC. The variable domain in full, completed from reference TRBV19 and TRBJ1-2, reads DGGITQSPKYLFRKEGQNVTLSCEQNLNHDAMYWYRQDPGQGLRLIYYSQIVNDFQKGDIAEGYSVSREKKESFPLTVTSAQKNPTAFYLCASKDRGDGYTFGSGTRLTVV.

The rearrangement joins TRBV7-9 to TRBJ1-4, with D possibly matching TRBD1 (6 bases). CDR3 length: 14 amino acids. V dropped 2 bases and J dropped 7 bases, with 11 bases sitting between them. Germline V gene sequence: CDR1 SEHNR, CDR2 FQNEAQ (reference sequence). The CDR3 region is CASSLSGVGEKLFF. The CDR3 nucleotides are TGTGCCAGCAGCTTATCAGGGGTGGGTGAAAAACTGTTTTTT.

DNA of the CDR3: TGTGCCTGGAGGAGGCCGGGACAGCTCAATCAGCCCCAGCATTTT. Protein product: CAWRRPGQLNQPQHF. The chain couples TRBV30 to TRBJ1-5; 7 bases match TRBD1. V was pared by 3 bases and J by 3 bases, with 8 bases of the junction left unmatched. The CDR3 is 15 residues long. CDR1 GTSNPN and CDR2 SVGIG come from the germline V gene (reference sequence).

This clone was observed once. This chain connects TRBV6-6 to TRBJ2-3, with a tentative D call TRBD1 (5 bases). The V end lost 5 bases, the J end lost 0 bases, and 9 bases lay between the germline ends. The CDR3 length is 14 residues. Germline V gives CDR1 MNHNY, CDR2 SVGAGI (reference sequence). In DNA, the CDR3 is TGTGCCAGCAGTATCGACAGAAGCACAGATACGCAGTATTTT. It encodes CASSIDRSTDTQYF.

The chain is built from TRBV27 and TRBJ2-5; 7 bases match TRBD1. The CDR3 consists of 18 residues. Losses at the gene ends were 5 bases for V and 4 bases for J; bases not matched to a gene: 19. Germline values: CDR1 MNHEY, CDR2 SMNVEV (reference sequence). CDR3 sequence (DNA): TGTGCCAGCAGTCTAAAAGCCTCCGAGACAGGGTGGGGAGAGACCCAGTACTTC. Its protein is CASSLKASETGWGETQYF.

This rearrangement joins TRBV6-6 to TRBJ1-3; TRBD1 aligns across 7 bases. This CDR3 spans 16 amino acids. Germline CDR1 MNHNY, CDR2 SVGAGI (reference sequence). After removal of 2 bases from V and 7 bases from J, the junction contained 11 bases not matched to a gene. The CDR3 bases are TGTGCCAGCAGTTACGGAAGGGGGCGCGGGTGGAACACCATATATTTT. The encoded protein is CASSYGRGRGWNTIYF.

The count of this clone is one. This chain links TRBV7-9 with TRBJ1-5; no clear D. The CDR3 covers 14 residues. Trimming stripped 0 bases from V and 11 bases from J, with 14 bases between. Germline V gives CDR1 SEHNR, CDR2 FQNEAQ (reference sequence). The CDR3 DNA reads as TGTGCCAGCAGCTTAGCGGAGGCCGATCCAGCCCAGCATTTT. Translated, it gives CASSLAEADPAQHF.

The CDR3 DNA sequence: TGTGCCAGCAGGCCCGCAGGGGGCTATGGCTACACCTTC. Its translation is CASRPAGGYGYTF. The chain is built from TRBV5-6 and TRBJ1-2, with 7 bases matching TRBD1. The CDR3 extends over 13 amino acids. CDR1 SGHDT and CDR2 YYEEEE come from the germline V gene. Trimming at V came to 5 bases and at J to 4 bases, leaving 5 bases not matched to a gene.

The chain links TRBV18 to TRBJ1-4; D unclear. Trimming shortened V by 3 bases and J by 8 bases, and 13 bases separated the two germline ends. Germline-derived CDR1 and CDR2 are KGHSH and LQKENI. This CDR3 contains 14 residues. The CDR3 DNA sequence: TGTGCCAGCTCACCCCTTCCTCCGGGGGAAAAACTGTTTTTT. Translation: CASSPLPPGEKLFF. Looking up the rest from reference TRBV18 and TRBJ1-4 gives the full variable domain: NAGVMQNPRHLVRRRGQEARLRCSPMKGHSHVYWYRQLPEEGLKFMVYLQKENIIDESGMPKERFSAEFPKEGPSILRIQQVVRGDSAAYFCASSPLPPGEKLFFGSGTQLSVL.

This chain joins TRBV7-6 and TRBJ1-4, with D perhaps TRBD1 (5 bases). The CDR3 length is 15 residues. Germline V lookup: CDR1 SGHVS, CDR2 FNYEAQ. V was clipped by 3 bases and J by 4 bases, with 12 bases between them. The CDR3 loop is CASSFEPGLNEKLFF. CDR3 bases: TGTGCCAGCAGCTTCGAGCCGGGACTTAATGAAAAACTGTTTTTT.

The chain has TRBV19 and TRBJ2-5; 12 bases map to TRBD2. Per germline, CDR1 LNHDA and CDR2 SQIVND (reference sequence). The J segment lost 2 bases and the V segment lost 4 bases, leaving 2 bases of the junction unmatched. The CDR3 has 15 amino acids. CDR3 nucleotides: TGTGCCAGTAGTAACCTAGCGGGGGGGCAAGAGACCCAGTACTTC. This translates into CASSNLAGGQETQYF.

The V gene is TRBV30, the J gene TRBJ2-3, with 14 positions matching TRBD2. From germline, CDR1 is GTSNPN and CDR2 SVGIG (reference sequence). CDR3 length: 16 amino acids. V dropped 0 bases and J dropped 1; count of bases not matched to a gene: 0. CDR3 in amino acids: CAWSVGLAGGTDTQYF. In nucleotides, the CDR3 is TGTGCCTGGAGTGTGGGACTAGCGGGAGGCACAGATACGCAGTATTTT.

The chain recombines TRBV4-3 with TRBJ2-1; 8 nucleotides match TRBD2. V lost 4 bases to trimming and J lost 0 bases; unmatched junction nucleotides: 2. Germline lookup yields CDR1 LGHNA and CDR2 YSLEER. The CDR3 length is 15 residues. The CDR3 sequence: CASSLGTSSYNEQFF. The CDR3 DNA follows: TGCGCCAGCAGCCTTGGGACTAGCTCCTACAATGAGCAGTTCTTC.

The gene calls are TRBV6-5 and TRBJ1-4, with a weak D call TRBD1 (6 bases). Germline values: CDR1 MNHEY, CDR2 SVGAGI. The CDR3 has 14 amino acids. Trimming shortened V by 5 bases and J by 4 bases, and 11 bases separated the two germline ends. DNA for the CDR3: TGTGCCAGCAGTAAGACAGGTCTTAATGAAAAACTGTTTTTT. Amino acids: CASSKTGLNEKLFF.

V and J are TRBV18 and TRBJ1-2; D remains ambiguous. Germline values: CDR1 KGHSH, CDR2 LQKENI. The V end lost 3 bases, the J end lost 4 bases, and 12 bases lay between the germline ends. CDR3 size: 14 residues. CDR3 sequence (DNA): TGTGCCAGCTCACCCCCGGTAGCGCTCTATGGCTACACCTTC. Its translation: CASSPPVALYGYTF.